The 27 T cell receptor beta chains listed next were all sequenced from one sample in a study of fetal regulatory T cell absence and autoimmunity. The table came from immunoSEQ multiplex PCR; TCRdb's copy has only in-frame clones and leaves some out. The repertoire holds 95,000 or so clones, 72% seen once, with roughly 2% in the top ten. Source material: pancreas tissue. All receptors derive from a male donor with IPEX syndrome.

The V call is TRBV29-1, the J call TRBJ2-6, with TRBD1 identical over 10 bases. This CDR3 contains 17 residues. Germline lookup yields CDR1 SQVTM and CDR2 ANQGSEA. V shed 1 base, J shed 0 bases, and the junction held 3 bases outside the gene matches. The DNA for the CDR3 is TGCAGCGTTGAAGTCCGGGACAGGGGCTCTGGGGCCAACGTCCTGACTTTC. This codes for CSVEVRDRGSGANVLTF.

The rearrangement joins TRBV7-2 to TRBJ2-3, with 7 nucleotides matching TRBD1. The CDR3 covers 19 residues. V lost 4 bases and J lost 6; bases outside the gene matches: 22. Germline V CDR1 and CDR2: SGHTA, FQGNSA. CDR3 region: CASSSVDAEGHRGSDTQYF. Here the CDR3 DNA reads TGTGCCAGCAGCTCCGTAGATGCAGAGGGTCACAGGGGATCGGATACGCAGTATTTT.

This chain connects TRBV15 to TRBJ2-2; 9 bases line up with TRBD1. V was clipped by 0 bases and J by 5 bases; unmatched bases: 7. This CDR3 has 17 amino acids. The germline gives CDR1 LNHNV, CDR2 YYDKDF (reference sequence). The CDR3, as DNA: TGTGCCACCAGCAGAGATCTTGTTGGACAGGGGACCGGGGAGCTGTTTTTT. It is translated as CATSRDLVGQGTGELFF.

This chain connects TRBV19 to TRBJ1-1; no firm D call. Trimming took 3 bases from V and 0 from J, leaving 11 bases between them. This CDR3 is built from 15 residues. Germline lookup yields CDR1 LNHDA and CDR2 SQIVND (reference sequence). The CDR3 DNA sequence: TGTGCCAGTAGTATTTCGGCAGGAATGAACACTGAAGCTTTCTTT. Its translation is CASSISAGMNTEAFF.

Only a few counts were recorded for this clone. The CDR3 region is CASSYSGGRERQYF. The CDR3 DNA sequence: TGTGCCAGCAGTTACTCAGGCGGCAGGGAAAGGCAGTACTTC. The chain recombines TRBV6-5 with TRBJ2-7; possibly TRBD1 for D (5 bases). V dropped 0 bases and J dropped 9 bases, with 15 bases sitting between them. The CDR3 extends over 14 amino acids. From germline, CDR1 is MNHEY and CDR2 SVGAGI.

The rearrangement links TRBV4-2 to TRBJ1-4; no clear D. The CDR3 consists of 14 residues. Germline-derived CDR1 and CDR2 are LGHNA and YNFKEQ. Deletions cut 0 bases from V and 5 bases from J, with 7 bases between. The CDR3 is CASSQEEYNEKLFF. CDR3 nucleotide sequence: TGTGCCAGCAGCCAAGAAGAATACAATGAAAAACTGTTTTTT.

This chain links TRBV13 with TRBJ2-3, with TRBD2 matching 15 bases. The CDR3 covers 17 residues. Germline-derived CDR1 and CDR2 are PRHDT and FYEKMQ (reference sequence). The ends lost 4 bases at V and 2 bases at J; junction bases unmatched: 4. CDR3 in DNA: TGTGCCAGCAGCTCTGGACTAGCGGGAGGGACCACAGATACGCAGTATTTT. Encoded protein: CASSSGLAGGTTDTQYF.

The V call is TRBV19, the J call TRBJ1-5; TRBD1 might be the D (5 bases). The V end was cut by 1 base, the J end by 6 bases, with 10 bases between. The CDR3 is 14 residues long. The germline gives CDR1 LNHDA, CDR2 SQIVND (reference sequence). The CDR3 region is CASSIGQGGQPQHF. Written as DNA, the CDR3 is TGTGCCAGTAGTATAGGCCAGGGCGGTCAGCCCCAGCATTTT.

This clone showed up just a few times. The CDR3 region is CSVDKGSSEAFF. The CDR3 DNA follows: TGCAGCGTTGATAAGGGGTCTAGCGAAGCTTTCTTT. The chain employs TRBV29-1 and TRBJ1-1, with D possibly being TRBD1 (5 bases). Trimming removed 3 bases from V and 8 bases from J, with 13 bases in between. The germline CDR1 and CDR2 sequences are SQVTM and ANQGSEA. The CDR3 consists of 12 residues.

The chain links TRBV4-2 to TRBJ1-4; TRBD1 might be the D (6 bases). V was trimmed by 0 bases and J by 6 bases, leaving 11 bases between them. CDR3 length: 15 amino acids. The V gene's germline CDR1 is LGHNA and CDR2 YNFKEQ. CDR3 amino acids: CASSQDEGEDEKLFF. CDR3 nucleotide sequence: TGTGCCAGCAGCCAAGACGAGGGGGAAGATGAAAAACTGTTTTTT.

The chain uses TRBV7-9 and TRBJ1-1; no definite D call. Trimming took off 0 bases at V and 6 bases at J, with 5 bases between the two ends. This CDR3 comprises 12 residues. Germline V gene lookup returns CDR1 SEHNR and CDR2 FQNEAQ (reference sequence). The CDR3 DNA sequence: TGTGCCAGCAGCTTAGCTGCCGCTGAAGCTTTCTTT. Translation: CASSLAAAEAFF.

This clone was counted a few times. The V and J genes are TRBV11-3 and TRBJ2-7; TRBD2 is a possible D gene (6 bases). Trimming shortened V by 3 bases and J by 4 bases, and 22 bases separated the two germline ends. The CDR3 length is 17 residues. The germline V gene has CDR1 SGHNT and CDR2 YENEEA. This chain's CDR3 is CASSFLGQGLRPYEQYF. For the CDR3, the DNA is TGTGCCAGCAGCTTCCTAGGTCAGGGACTTCGACCTTACGAGCAGTACTTC.

The chain couples TRBV5-3 to TRBJ1-2; 11 bases are shared with TRBD1. TRBV5-3 is reported as an ORF; its role is uncertain. The CDR3 loop spans 14 amino acids. V gave up 4 bases and J gave up 5 bases; unmatched junction bases: 4. CDR3 DNA: TGTGCCAGAAGCCTAGGACAGGGGGCTTATGGCTACACCTTC. This encodes CARSLGQGAYGYTF.

The CDR3 reads CASSPRHYGYTF. In DNA, the CDR3 is TGTGCCAGCTCACCGAGACATTATGGCTACACCTTC. The J gene is TRBJ1-2, the V gene TRBV18; D ambiguous. In germline, CDR1 is KGHSH, CDR2 LQKENI. Trimming took 3 bases from V and 5 from J, leaving 7 bases between them. CDR3 length: 12 residues.

J is TRBJ2-5 and V is TRBV27; D may be TRBD1 (6 bases). The end of the DNA aligns better with TRBJ2-7, so the J call may be wrong. This CDR3 spans 13 amino acids. CDR1 MNHEY and CDR2 SMNVEV come from the germline V gene (reference sequence). Written as DNA, the CDR3 is TGTGCCAGCAGTTTCGGACAGATTTACGAGCAGTACTTC. Protein: CASSFGQIYEQYF.

This chain uses TRBV7-2 with TRBJ1-2; D is uncertain. The germline CDR1 and CDR2 sequences are SGHTA and FQGNSA. The CDR3 contains 12 residues. Trimming removed 3 bases at V and 7 bases at J, with 9 bases between. The CDR3 DNA reads TGTGCCAGCAGCTTCGGGGATGCTGGCTACACCTTC. It is translated as CASSFGDAGYTF.

This chain joins TRBV5-1 and TRBJ2-5; 14 bases match TRBD2. Looked up from germline, CDR1 is SGHRS and CDR2 is YFSETQ. The CDR3 has 13 residues. Losses at the gene ends were 0 bases for V and 13 bases for J; bases not matched to a gene: 2. The CDR3 region is CASSLAGTSGRYF. CDR3 DNA sequence: TGCGCCAGCAGCTTGGCCGGGACTAGCGGGAGGTACTTC.

The chain couples TRBV30 to TRBJ2-3, with D possibly being TRBD1 (5 bases). This CDR3 has 12 residues. V lost 0 bases to trimming and J lost 4 bases, with 5 bases between them. The V gene's germline CDR1 is GTSNPN and CDR2 SVGIG (reference sequence). CDR3 nucleotides: TGTGCCTGGAGTGTAGGGGCAGATACGCAGTATTTT. Its translation: CAWSVGADTQYF.

The rearrangement links TRBV15 to TRBJ2-4, with 8 bases that match TRBD1. Trimming at V came to 3 bases and at J to 6 bases, leaving 4 bases not matched to a gene. The CDR3 totals 14 residues. Germline CDR1 LNHNV, CDR2 YYDKDF (reference sequence). This chain's CDR3 is CATSSYRGANIQYF. CDR3 DNA sequence: TGTGCCACCAGCAGCTACAGGGGGGCAAACATTCAGTACTTC.

This chain connects TRBV18 to TRBJ2-3; D is possibly TRBD2 (5 bases). The CDR3 is 17 amino acids. Per the germline V gene, CDR1 is KGHSH and CDR2 is LQKENI. The V gene lost 3 bases and the J gene lost 1 base, with 17 bases spanning the gap. The CDR3 DNA reads as TGTGCCAGCTCACCTTTTCCGGGATTAGAGGGCACAGATACGCAGTATTTT. Translated: CASSPFPGLEGTDTQYF.

This chain joins TRBV27 and TRBJ2-4, with D possibly being TRBD1 (6 bases). Per germline, CDR1 MNHEY and CDR2 SMNVEV (reference sequence). The CDR3 has 15 residues. V lost 8 bases and J lost 6, with 20 bases in between. This CDR3 is CASGWPSEGGNIQYF. CDR3 DNA: TGTGCCAGCGGCTGGCCGAGCGAAGGGGGAAACATTCAGTACTTC.

This clone turned up a few times. The V call is TRBV5-4, the J call TRBJ2-2; 11 nucleotides agree with TRBD2. Germline-derived CDR1 and CDR2 are SGHNT and YYREEE (reference sequence). J gave up 6 bases and V 4 bases, and 2 bases lay outside the gene matches. The CDR3 extends over 14 amino acids. CDR3 region: CASSRTSGPGELFF. CDR3 DNA sequence: TGTGCCAGCAGCCGGACTAGCGGGCCCGGGGAGCTGTTTTTT.

The J gene is TRBJ2-7, the V gene TRBV5-1, with 7 nucleotides matching TRBD2. V was pared by 2 bases and J by 5 bases, with 7 bases of the junction left unmatched. Germline loops: CDR1 SGHRS, CDR2 YFSETQ. CDR3 size: 14 residues. Written as DNA, the CDR3 is TGCGCCAGCAGCTTTGGGGGGGACTGGGACGAGCAGTACTTC. This codes for CASSFGGDWDEQYF.

The chain joins TRBV27 to TRBJ2-1, with D perhaps matching TRBD1 (6 bases). Germline CDR1 and CDR2: MNHEY and SMNVEV (reference sequence). Trimming cost V 5 bases and J 4 bases, with 9 bases left between them. The CDR3 has 13 amino acids. DNA for the CDR3: TGTGCCAGCAGTACGACAGGTTACAATGAGCAGTTCTTC. Translating gives CASSTTGYNEQFF.

The chain recombines TRBV5-1 with TRBJ2-5; the D is unclear. V was trimmed by 0 bases and J by 1 base, leaving 4 bases between them. CDR1 is SGHRS, CDR2 YFSETQ, per germline. This CDR3 comprises 13 residues. The CDR3 here is CASSLVPQETQYF. DNA for the CDR3: TGCGCCAGCAGCTTGGTTCCCCAAGAGACCCAGTACTTC.

The rearrangement uses TRBV30 and TRBJ1-1; D not resolved. The CDR3 has 12 amino acids. Per the germline V gene, CDR1 is GTSNPN and CDR2 is SVGIG (reference sequence). V was cut by 2 bases and J by 5 bases, with 9 bases left in between. The DNA for the CDR3 is TGTGCCTGGAGTACGAGTGGGACTGAAGCTTTCTTT. Amino acids: CAWSTSGTEAFF.

The chain combines TRBV18 with TRBJ1-3, with unresolved D. This CDR3 contains 14 residues. Trimming cost V 3 bases and J 4 bases, with 10 bases left between them. CDR1 is KGHSH, CDR2 LQKENI, per germline. The CDR3 region is CASSPIALGNTIYF. CDR3 DNA sequence: TGTGCCAGCTCACCCATCGCGTTGGGAAACACCATATATTTT.